This T cell receptor (beta chain) was identified in a study of T-cell memory formation after mild COVID-19. This clonotype appeared a few times. The V end was cut by 2 bases, the J end by 6 bases, with 6 bases between. The CDR3 has 12 amino acids. TCRdb reprocessed the 5' RACE reads via MiXCR and lists one record per CDR3 protein. The data hold fewer than 140,000 distinct CDR3 sequences, with 15% to 20% observed a single time. The source is an adult woman who had mild COVID-19 (a few samples of this study predate the infection). Cell type and time point are not known. V is TRBV12-3 or TRBV12-4 and J is TRBJ2-3; D is ambiguous. The sample taken for sequencing was PBMCs or a T cell subset sorted from them (not recorded which). CDR3 loop: CASSLSADTQYF. CDR3 sequence (DNA): TGTGCCAGCAGTTTATCAGCGGATACGCAGTATTTT.